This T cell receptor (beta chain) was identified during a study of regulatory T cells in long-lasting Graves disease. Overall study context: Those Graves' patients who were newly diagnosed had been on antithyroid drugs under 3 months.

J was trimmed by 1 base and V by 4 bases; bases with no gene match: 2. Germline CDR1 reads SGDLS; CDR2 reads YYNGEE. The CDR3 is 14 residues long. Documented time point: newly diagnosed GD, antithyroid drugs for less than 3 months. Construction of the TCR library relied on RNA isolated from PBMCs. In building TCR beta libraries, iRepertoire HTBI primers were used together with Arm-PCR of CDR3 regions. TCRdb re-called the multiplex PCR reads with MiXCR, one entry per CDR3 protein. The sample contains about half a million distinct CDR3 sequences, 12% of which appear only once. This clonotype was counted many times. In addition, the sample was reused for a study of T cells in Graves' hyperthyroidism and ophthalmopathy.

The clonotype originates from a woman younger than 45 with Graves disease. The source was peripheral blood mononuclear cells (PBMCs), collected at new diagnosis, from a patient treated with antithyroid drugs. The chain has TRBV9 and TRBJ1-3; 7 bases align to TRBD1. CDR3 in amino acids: CASSPRGSGNTIYF. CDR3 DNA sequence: TGTGCCAGCAGCCCCAGGGGGTCTGGAAACACCATATATTTT.